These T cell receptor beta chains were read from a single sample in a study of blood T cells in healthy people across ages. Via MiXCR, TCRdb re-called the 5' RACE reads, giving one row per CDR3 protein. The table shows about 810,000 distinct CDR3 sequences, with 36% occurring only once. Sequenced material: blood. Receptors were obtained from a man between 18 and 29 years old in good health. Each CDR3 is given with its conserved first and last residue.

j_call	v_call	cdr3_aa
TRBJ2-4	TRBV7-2	CASSLASPGGNIQYF
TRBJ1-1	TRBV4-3	CASSQVVGARTEAFF
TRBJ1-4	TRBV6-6	CASSNFDEKLFF
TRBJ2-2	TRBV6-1	CASTLSQGYTGELFF
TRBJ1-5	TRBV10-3	CAISGGGDQPQHF
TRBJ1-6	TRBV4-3	CASSLTGGPGNSPLHF
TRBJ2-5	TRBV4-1	CASSQNGAGAQYF
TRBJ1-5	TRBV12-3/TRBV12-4	CASSHTSSNQPQHF
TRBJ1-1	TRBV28	CASSRDKNTEAFF
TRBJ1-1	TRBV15	CATSREVSGYGTEAFF
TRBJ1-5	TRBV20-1	CSARDLGPGPQHF
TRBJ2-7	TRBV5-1	CASSVGTGVFYEQYF
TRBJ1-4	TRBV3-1	CASSQESGRNEKLFF
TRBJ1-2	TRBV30	CAGSVLGGYTF
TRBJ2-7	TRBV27	CASSLYPQGLYNEQYF
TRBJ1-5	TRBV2	CASSPGQGPFQPQHF
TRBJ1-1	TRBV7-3	CASSIDRITNTEAFF
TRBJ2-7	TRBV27	CASSPRGHEQYF
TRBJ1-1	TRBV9	CASGVGGAGGWGTEAFF
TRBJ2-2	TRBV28	CARTFHGETNTGELFF
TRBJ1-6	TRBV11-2	CASRGTPNASLHF
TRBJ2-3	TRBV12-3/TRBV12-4	CASSRGLAGGLDTQYF
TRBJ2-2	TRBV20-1	CSASSRDTGELFF
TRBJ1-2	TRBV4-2	CASSQDSFYGYTF
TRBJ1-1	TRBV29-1	CSVPSWGSTEAFF
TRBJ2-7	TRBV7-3	CASSVMAGPYEQYF
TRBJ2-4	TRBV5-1	CASSSSGTKNIQYF
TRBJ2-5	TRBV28	CATTGWTQETQYF
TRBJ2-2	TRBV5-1	CASSIRGTGELFF
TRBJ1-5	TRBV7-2	CASSLGAVSNQPQHF
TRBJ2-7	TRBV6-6	CASSYFPGPGIHEQYF
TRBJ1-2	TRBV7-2	CASSPGRGGNYGYTF
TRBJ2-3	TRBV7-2	CASSPRGGNTQYF
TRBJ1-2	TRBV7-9	CASSKVDGNYGYTF
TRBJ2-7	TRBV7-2	CASSLVLAEQYF
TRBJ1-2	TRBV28	CASSYRDYNYGYTF
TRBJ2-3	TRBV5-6	CASSLGGPPDTQYF
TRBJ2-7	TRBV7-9	CASAPAGGSYEQYF
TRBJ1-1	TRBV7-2	CASSTQTGHTEAFF
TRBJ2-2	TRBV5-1	CASSLGPGTDTGELFF
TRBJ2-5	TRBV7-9	CASTPAGARQETQYF
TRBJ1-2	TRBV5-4	CASSPEGAIDGYTF
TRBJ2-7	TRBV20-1	CSARGGQGISDEQYF
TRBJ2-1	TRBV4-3	CASSRLTSGDNEQFF
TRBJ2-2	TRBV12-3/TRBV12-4	CASRVAGGRTGELFF
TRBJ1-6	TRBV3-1	CASSQDITLHF